This TCR beta chain appears in the sequencing data of a study of regulatory T cells in long-lasting Graves disease. Time point noted: newly diagnosed GD, antithyroid drugs for less than 3 months. With RNA extracted from PBMCs as input, the TCR library was made. This clonotype was observed a handful of times. Sequencing libraries for TCR beta were prepared with iRepertoire HTBI primers and Arm-PCR of CDR3 regions. TCRdb re-called the multiplex PCR reads with MiXCR, one entry per CDR3 protein. The data show under 450,000 distinct CDR3 sequences, 15% to 20% seen once. V gave up 5 bases and J gave up 8 bases, with 18 bases separating them. CDR1 and CDR2 (germline): MDHEN, SYDVKM. The CDR3 spans 15 residues. These same records also appear under a second study, on T cells in Graves' hyperthyroidism and ophthalmopathy.

The chain links TRBV28 to TRBJ1-4, with D maybe TRBD1 (6 bases). The sample consisted of peripheral blood mononuclear cells (PBMCs), taken at new diagnosis, from a patient treated with antithyroid drugs. This TCR derives from a woman between 18 and 30 years old with Graves disease. The CDR3 bases are TGTGCCAGCAGTCCACCCCAGGGGAGCCAAGAAAAACTGTTTTTT. It is translated as CASSPPQGSQEKLFF.